The 19 T cell receptor beta chains reported below all come from one sample, sequenced in a study of identifying expanded T cells in peripheral blood. The method was immunoSEQ multiplex PCR; TCRdb's version includes in-frame clones alone and lacks a portion of them. Altogether tens of thousands of clones are present, 70% to 90% being singletons, with the ten largest covering less than 6%. Sequenced material: blood. Receptors originate from a person aged 18 to 69 in good health.

The chain links TRBV9 to TRBJ1-5; D ambiguous. The CDR3 is made up of 13 amino acids. V lost 0 bases and J lost 4, with 5 bases in between. The V gene's germline CDR1 is SGDLS and CDR2 YYNGEE. The CDR3 DNA reads as TGTGCCAGCAGCGTAGGAACAAATCAGCCCCAGCATTTT. This codes for CASSVGTNQPQHF.

Concerning this clone itself: One end of the junction varies from germline; a read error may be responsible. The rearrangement uses TRBV10-1 and TRBJ1-5, with 7 bases that match TRBD1. The CDR3 spans 24 residues. Germline V gives CDR1 WNHNN, CDR2 SYGVQD (reference sequence). CDR3 loop: CASGDRRTGVDYRSPRQSNQPQHF. The CDR3 DNA reads as TGCGCCAGCGGTGACCGTAGAACAGGGGTGGATTACAGATCTCCCCGGCAGAGCAATCAGCCCCAGCATTTT.

This chain uses TRBV7-9 with TRBJ1-2; no reliable D call. Trimming took off 2 bases at V and 2 bases at J, with 15 bases between the two ends. Per germline, CDR1 SEHNR and CDR2 FQNEAQ (reference sequence). This CDR3 contains 16 residues. CDR3 nucleotides: TGTGCCAGCAGCTTAACCGGAAGTACACAAAACTATGGCTACACCTTC. Translating it yields CASSLTGSTQNYGYTF. Looking up the rest from reference TRBV7-9 and TRBJ1-2 gives the full variable domain: DTGVSQNPRHKITKRGQNVTFRCDPISEHNRLYWYRQTLGQGPEFLTYFQNEAQLEKSRLLSDRFSAERPKGSFSTLEIQRTEQGDSAMYLCASSLTGSTQNYGYTFGSGTRLTVV.

The CDR3 protein is CASSRYRGSTDTQYF. CDR3 bases: TGTGCCAGCAGCCGCTACAGGGGGAGCACAGATACGCAGTATTTT. The V and J genes are TRBV11-2 and TRBJ2-3, with 8 bases aligning to TRBD1. Germline V gene sequence: CDR1 SGHAT, CDR2 FQNNGV. The CDR3 runs 15 residues. Trimming at V came to 5 bases and at J to 0 bases, leaving 4 bases not matched to a gene.

As DNA, the CDR3 is TGTGCCAGCAGCGCGTCGACAGGGCCCTACAATGAGCAGTTCTTC. It yields the protein CASSASTGPYNEQFF. This chain uses TRBV5-4 with TRBJ2-1, with 7 bases fitting TRBD1. This CDR3 contains 15 residues. CDR1 is SGHNT, CDR2 YYREEE, per germline (reference sequence). Unmatched junction bases numbered 6, after V lost 4 bases and J lost 2 bases.

V gene TRBV5-1 combines with J gene TRBJ2-1; 9 positions agree with TRBD1. Looked up from germline, CDR1 is SGHRS and CDR2 is YFSETQ. This CDR3 contains 16 residues. J lost 12 bases, V lost 4 bases, and 17 bases had no gene match. As DNA, the CDR3 is TGCGCCAGCAGCGGCAACAGACAGGGGGATCTCGTTGGGCAGTTCTTC. Translation gives CASSGNRQGDLVGQFF.

This clone has only one observation. The chain recombines TRBV5-1 with TRBJ1-1, with D perhaps matching TRBD1 (6 bases). The germline CDR1 and CDR2 sequences are SGHRS and YFSETQ. The CDR3 is 11 amino acids. With 4 bases removed from V and 8 bases from J, the gap between germline ends came to 9 bases. CDR3 sequence (DNA): TGCGCCAGCAGCACTGGACAGGAAGCTTTCTTT. Protein sequence: CASSTGQEAFF.

V is TRBV18 and J is TRBJ2-1, with TRBD2 matching 8 bases. The CDR3 has 16 residues. CDR1 KGHSH and CDR2 LQKENI come from the germline V gene. J lost 4 bases, V lost 1 base, and 6 bases had no gene match. CDR3 amino acids: CASSPLAGPYYNEQFF. The CDR3 DNA follows: TGTGCCAGCTCACCACTAGCGGGACCGTATTACAATGAGCAGTTCTTC.

The chain uses TRBV29-1 and TRBJ1-1, with D possibly being TRBD1 (6 bases). CDR3 length equals 12 residues. The germline V gene encodes CDR1 SQVTM and CDR2 ANQGSEA. V was trimmed by 4 bases and J by 2 bases, leaving 8 bases between them. The CDR3 spells CSVGTDNTEAFF. In nucleotides, the CDR3 is TGCAGCGTTGGGACAGATAACACTGAAGCTTTCTTT.

The chain uses TRBV7-3 and TRBJ2-2; D ambiguous. CDR1 is SGHTA and CDR2 is FQGTGA in the germline V gene. The CDR3 has 15 amino acids. With 1 base removed from V and 2 bases from J, the gap between germline ends came to 8 bases. The CDR3 protein is CASSLRDRNTGELFF. The CDR3 DNA reads as TGTGCCAGCAGCTTAAGAGACCGAAACACCGGGGAGCTGTTTTTT.

The rearrangement uses TRBV10-3 and TRBJ1-4; 8 nucleotides align to TRBD1. From germline, CDR1 is ENHRY and CDR2 SYGVKD. V lost 3 bases to trimming and J lost 4 bases; unmatched junction nucleotides: 13. This CDR3 is built from 18 residues. The CDR3 sequence: CAISDGGRGHLGNEKLFF. The CDR3 nucleotides are TGTGCCATCAGTGACGGGGGCAGGGGGCATTTGGGTAATGAAAAACTGTTTTTT.

V and J are TRBV5-1 and TRBJ1-2; tentative D call: TRBD1 (6 bases). Germline-derived CDR1 and CDR2 are SGHRS and YFSETQ. Trimming pared 4 bases from V and 8 bases from J, leaving 15 bases between. There are 13 residues in the CDR3. In DNA, the CDR3 is TGCGCCAGCAGCCACGGGGGGCGAGGAGGCTACACCTTC. This translates into CASSHGGRGGYTF.

V is TRBV29-1 and J is TRBJ1-2, with D possibly TRBD1 on 6 matching bases. Between the trimmed V and J ends, which lost 7 bases and 6 bases, there was a span of 15 bases. Germline V CDR1 and CDR2: SQVTM, ANQGSEA. The CDR3 consists of 12 residues. The CDR3 sequence: CSAFGQMDGYTF. The CDR3 region has the DNA TGCAGCGCTTTTGGACAGATGGATGGCTACACCTTC.

The chain recombines TRBV14 with TRBJ1-2, with a tentative D call TRBD1 (6 bases). With 4 bases removed from V and 4 bases from J, the gap between germline ends came to 13 bases. This CDR3 is 14 amino acids long. Germline assignment: CDR1 SGHDN and CDR2 FVKESK. The CDR3 reads CASSPQGLGYGYTF. In nucleotides, the CDR3 is TGTGCCAGCAGCCCTCAGGGGCTCGGCTATGGCTACACCTTC.

J is TRBJ1-1 and V is TRBV14; D is possibly TRBD1 (6 bases). The V gene lost 7 bases and the J gene lost 5 bases, with 17 bases spanning the gap. The CDR3 covers 14 residues. The V gene's germline CDR1 is SGHDN and CDR2 FVKESK. CDR3 loop: CASTSGGAPTEAFF. DNA of the CDR3: TGTGCCAGCACCTCTGGGGGGGCGCCGACTGAAGCTTTCTTT.

The V and J genes are TRBV27 and TRBJ1-1; 8 bases fit TRBD1. Germline V gene sequence: CDR1 MNHEY, CDR2 SMNVEV (reference sequence). With V trimmed by 2 bases and J by 10 bases, 21 bases remained unmatched. The length of the CDR3 is 18 residues. CDR3 DNA: TGTGCCAGCAGTTTAAATGGCGGCGTATACAGGGGGTTGTTAGGAGCTTTCTTT. Amino acids: CASSLNGGVYRGLLGAFF.

V and J are TRBV27 and TRBJ2-1; D not resolved. CDR1 is MNHEY, CDR2 SMNVEV, per germline (reference sequence). Deletions cut 0 bases from V and 10 bases from J, with 10 bases between. This CDR3 comprises 13 residues. In nucleotides, the CDR3 is TGTGCCAGCAGTTTATCTTTGATCGGAGAGCAGTTCTTC. Protein: CASSLSLIGEQFF.

The sample holds one count of this clone. The chain carries TRBV2 and TRBJ1-2; D ambiguous. This CDR3 spans 15 amino acids. In germline, CDR1 is SNHLY, CDR2 FYNNEI. The V gene lost 2 bases and the J gene lost 8 bases, with 18 bases spanning the gap. The DNA of the CDR3 is TGTGCCAGCAGTGAAACCCGGGATCCAGTCGGAGGCTACACCTTC. As protein: CASSETRDPVGGYTF.

The chain couples TRBV7-9 to TRBJ2-1, with TRBD2 matching 10 bases. Germline lookup yields CDR1 SEHNR and CDR2 FQNEAQ (reference sequence). The CDR3 extends over 14 amino acids. Trimming at V came to 6 bases and at J to 8 bases, leaving 7 bases not matched to a gene. The CDR3 spells CASSPSGGWDEQFF. In nucleotides, the CDR3 is TGTGCCAGCAGTCCTAGCGGGGGCTGGGATGAGCAGTTCTTC.